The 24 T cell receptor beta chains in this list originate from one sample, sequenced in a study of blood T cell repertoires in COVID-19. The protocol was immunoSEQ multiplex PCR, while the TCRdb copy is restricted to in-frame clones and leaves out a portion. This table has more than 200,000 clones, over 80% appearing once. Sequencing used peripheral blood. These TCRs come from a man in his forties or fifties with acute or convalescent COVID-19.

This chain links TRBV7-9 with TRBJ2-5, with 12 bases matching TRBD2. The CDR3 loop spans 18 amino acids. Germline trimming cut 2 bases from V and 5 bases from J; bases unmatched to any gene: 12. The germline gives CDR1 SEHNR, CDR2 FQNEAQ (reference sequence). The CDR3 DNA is TGTGCCAGCAGCTTACCGAAATTGCTAGCGGGAGGGATCGAGACCCAGTACTTC. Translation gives CASSLPKLLAGGIETQYF.

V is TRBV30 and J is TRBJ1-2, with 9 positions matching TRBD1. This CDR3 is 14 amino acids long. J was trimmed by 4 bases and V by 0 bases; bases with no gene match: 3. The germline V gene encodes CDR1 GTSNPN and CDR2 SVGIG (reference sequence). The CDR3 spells CAWSVTGGPYGYTF. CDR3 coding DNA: TGTGCCTGGAGTGTAACAGGGGGCCCCTATGGCTACACCTTC.

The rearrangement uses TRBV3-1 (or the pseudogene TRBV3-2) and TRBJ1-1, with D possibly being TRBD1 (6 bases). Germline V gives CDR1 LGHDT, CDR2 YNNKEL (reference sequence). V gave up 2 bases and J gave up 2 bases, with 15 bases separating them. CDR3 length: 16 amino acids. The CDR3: CASSQLTGGLNTEAFF. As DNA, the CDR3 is TGTGCCAGCAGCCAACTGACAGGCGGCCTTAACACTGAAGCTTTCTTT.

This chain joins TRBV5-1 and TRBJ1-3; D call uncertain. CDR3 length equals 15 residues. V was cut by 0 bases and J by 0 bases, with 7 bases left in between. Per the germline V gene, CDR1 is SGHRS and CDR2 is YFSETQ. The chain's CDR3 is CASSLGYSSGNTIYF. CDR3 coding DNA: TGCGCCAGCAGCTTGGGGTACTCCTCTGGAAACACCATATATTTT.

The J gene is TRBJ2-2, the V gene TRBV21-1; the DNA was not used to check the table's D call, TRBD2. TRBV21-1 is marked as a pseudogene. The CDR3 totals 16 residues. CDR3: CASSITRGNDTGELFF. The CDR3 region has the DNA TGTGCCAGCAGCATTACCCGAGGGAATGACACCGGGGAGCTGTTTTTT.

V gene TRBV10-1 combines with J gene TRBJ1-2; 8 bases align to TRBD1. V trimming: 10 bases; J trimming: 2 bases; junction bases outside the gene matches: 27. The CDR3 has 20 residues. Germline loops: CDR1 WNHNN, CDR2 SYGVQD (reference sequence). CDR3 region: CANRLPRTGWRADENYGYTF. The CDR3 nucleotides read TGCGCCAACCGGTTGCCCCGGACAGGGTGGAGGGCAGACGAGAACTATGGCTACACCTTC.

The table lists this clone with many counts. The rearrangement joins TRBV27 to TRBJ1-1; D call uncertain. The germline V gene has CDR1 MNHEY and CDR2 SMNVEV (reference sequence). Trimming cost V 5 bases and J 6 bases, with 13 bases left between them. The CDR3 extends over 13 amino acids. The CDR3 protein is CASSRNGEPEAFF. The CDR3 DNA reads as TGTGCCAGCAGTCGGAACGGAGAGCCTGAAGCTTTCTTT.

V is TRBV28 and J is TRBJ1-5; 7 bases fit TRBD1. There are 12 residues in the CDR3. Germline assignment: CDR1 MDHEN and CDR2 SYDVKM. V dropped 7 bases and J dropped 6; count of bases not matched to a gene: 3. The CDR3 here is CASKTGSQPQHF. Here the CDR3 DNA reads TGTGCCAGCAAGACAGGGTCTCAGCCCCAGCATTTT.

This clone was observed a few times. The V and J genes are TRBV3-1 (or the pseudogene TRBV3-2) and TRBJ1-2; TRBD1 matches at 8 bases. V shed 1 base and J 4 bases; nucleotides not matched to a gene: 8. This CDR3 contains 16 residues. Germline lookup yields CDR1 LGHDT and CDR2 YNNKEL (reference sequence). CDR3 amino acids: CASSQVGQGLSYGYTF. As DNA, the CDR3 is TGTGCCAGCAGCCAAGTCGGACAGGGATTATCCTATGGCTACACCTTC.

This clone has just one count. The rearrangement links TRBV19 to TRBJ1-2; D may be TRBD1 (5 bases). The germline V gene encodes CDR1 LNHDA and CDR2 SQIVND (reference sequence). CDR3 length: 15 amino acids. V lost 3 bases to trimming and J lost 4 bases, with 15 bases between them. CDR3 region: CASSIGTSGGYGYTF. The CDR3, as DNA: TGTGCCAGTAGTATTGGGACTTCTGGGGGCTATGGCTACACCTTC.

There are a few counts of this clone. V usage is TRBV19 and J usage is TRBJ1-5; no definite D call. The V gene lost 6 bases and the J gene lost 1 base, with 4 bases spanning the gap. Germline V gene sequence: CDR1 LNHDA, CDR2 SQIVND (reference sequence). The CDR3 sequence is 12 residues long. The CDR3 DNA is TGTGCCAGTAGACAAAGCAATCAGCCCCAGCATTTT. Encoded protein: CASRQSNQPQHF.

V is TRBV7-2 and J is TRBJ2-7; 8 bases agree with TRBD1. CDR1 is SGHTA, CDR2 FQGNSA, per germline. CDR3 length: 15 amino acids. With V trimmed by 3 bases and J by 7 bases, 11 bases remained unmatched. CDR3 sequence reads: CASSFRGQVLMEQYF. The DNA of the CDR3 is TGTGCCAGCAGCTTCAGGGGGCAGGTTTTGATGGAGCAGTACTTC.

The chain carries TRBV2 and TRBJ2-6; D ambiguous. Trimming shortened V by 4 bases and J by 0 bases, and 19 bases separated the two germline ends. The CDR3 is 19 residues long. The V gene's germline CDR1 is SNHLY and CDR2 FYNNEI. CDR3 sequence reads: CASSVQPLTGFSGANVLTF. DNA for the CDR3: TGTGCCAGCAGTGTCCAGCCCCTAACGGGTTTCTCTGGGGCCAACGTCCTGACTTTC.

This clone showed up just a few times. The CDR3 sequence is CASSVAQGDSPLHF. CDR3 nucleotide sequence: TGTGCCAGCAGCGTAGCTCAGGGCGATTCACCCCTCCACTTT. The V call is TRBV9, the J call TRBJ1-6; D might be TRBD1 (5 bases). Trimming removed 0 bases from V and 8 bases from J, with 9 bases in between. Germline V gene data show CDR1 as SGDLS and CDR2 as YYNGEE. There are 14 residues in the CDR3.

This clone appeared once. CDR3 sequence reads: CASSPIFRGEAFF. The CDR3 DNA follows: TGTGCCAGCAGTCCGATATTCCGGGGTGAAGCTTTCTTT. The J gene is TRBJ1-1, the V gene TRBV7-2, with D hard to call. Germline V CDR1 and CDR2: SGHTA, FQGNSA. Trimming removed 6 bases from V and 7 bases from J, with 15 bases in between. The CDR3 consists of 13 residues.

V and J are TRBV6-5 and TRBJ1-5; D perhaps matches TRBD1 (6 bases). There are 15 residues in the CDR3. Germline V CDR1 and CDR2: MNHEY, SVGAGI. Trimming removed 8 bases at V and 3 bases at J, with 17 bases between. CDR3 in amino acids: CASDGQGNDNQPQHF. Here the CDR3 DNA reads TGTGCCAGCGACGGTCAGGGGAACGACAATCAGCCCCAGCATTTT.

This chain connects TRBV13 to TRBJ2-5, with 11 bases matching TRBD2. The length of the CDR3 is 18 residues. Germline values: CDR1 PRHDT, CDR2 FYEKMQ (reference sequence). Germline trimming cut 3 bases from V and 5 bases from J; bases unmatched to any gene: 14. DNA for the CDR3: TGTGCCAGCAGCTTTGGTTGGGGTAGCGGGAGGGCCGACGAGACCCAGTACTTC. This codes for CASSFGWGSGRADETQYF.

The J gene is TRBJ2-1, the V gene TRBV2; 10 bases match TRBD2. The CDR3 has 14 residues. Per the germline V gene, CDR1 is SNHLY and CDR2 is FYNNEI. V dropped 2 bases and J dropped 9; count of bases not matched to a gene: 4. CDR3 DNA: TGTGCCAGCAGTGAACTAGCGGGAGTGAGTGAGCAGTTCTTC. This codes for CASSELAGVSEQFF.

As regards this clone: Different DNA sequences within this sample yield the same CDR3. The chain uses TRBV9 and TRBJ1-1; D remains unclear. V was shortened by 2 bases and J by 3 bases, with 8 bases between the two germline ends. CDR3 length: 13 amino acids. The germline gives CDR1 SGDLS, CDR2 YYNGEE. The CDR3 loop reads CASSVGRDTEAFF. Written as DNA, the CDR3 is TGTGCCAGCAGCGTCGGGCGGGACACTGAAGCTTTCTTT.

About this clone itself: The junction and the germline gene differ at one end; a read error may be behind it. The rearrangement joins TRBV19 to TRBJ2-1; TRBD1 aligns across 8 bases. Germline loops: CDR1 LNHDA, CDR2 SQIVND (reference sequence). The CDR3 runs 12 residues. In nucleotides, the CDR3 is TGTGCCAGTAGTATTCAGGGGGCTGAATCGGTCTTC. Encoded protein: CASSIQGAESVF.

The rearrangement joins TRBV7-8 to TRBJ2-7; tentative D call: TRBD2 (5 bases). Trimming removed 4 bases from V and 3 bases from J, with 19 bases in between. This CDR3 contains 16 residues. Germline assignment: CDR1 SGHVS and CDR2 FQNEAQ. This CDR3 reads CASSSARGRQVYEQYF. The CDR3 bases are TGTGCCAGCAGCTCGGCCCGGGGTAGGCAAGTCTACGAGCAGTACTTC.

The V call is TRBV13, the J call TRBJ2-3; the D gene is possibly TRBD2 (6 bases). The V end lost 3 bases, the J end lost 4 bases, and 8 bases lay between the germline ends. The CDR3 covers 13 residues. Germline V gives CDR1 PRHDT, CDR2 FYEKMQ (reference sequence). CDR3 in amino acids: CASSLERADTQYF. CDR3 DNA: TGTGCCAGCAGCTTGGAGCGGGCAGATACGCAGTATTTT.

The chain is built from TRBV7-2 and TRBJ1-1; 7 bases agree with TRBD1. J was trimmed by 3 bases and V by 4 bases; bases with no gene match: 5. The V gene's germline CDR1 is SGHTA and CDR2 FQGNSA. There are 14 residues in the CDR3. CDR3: CASSSGQFYTEAFF. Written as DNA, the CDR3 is TGTGCCAGCAGCTCGGGACAGTTTTACACTGAAGCTTTCTTT.

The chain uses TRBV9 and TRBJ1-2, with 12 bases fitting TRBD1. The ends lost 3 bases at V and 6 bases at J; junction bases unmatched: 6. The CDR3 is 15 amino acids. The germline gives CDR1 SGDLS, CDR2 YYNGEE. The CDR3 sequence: CASSGGTGGFDGYTF. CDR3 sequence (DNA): TGTGCCAGCAGCGGTGGGACAGGGGGCTTTGATGGCTACACCTTC.